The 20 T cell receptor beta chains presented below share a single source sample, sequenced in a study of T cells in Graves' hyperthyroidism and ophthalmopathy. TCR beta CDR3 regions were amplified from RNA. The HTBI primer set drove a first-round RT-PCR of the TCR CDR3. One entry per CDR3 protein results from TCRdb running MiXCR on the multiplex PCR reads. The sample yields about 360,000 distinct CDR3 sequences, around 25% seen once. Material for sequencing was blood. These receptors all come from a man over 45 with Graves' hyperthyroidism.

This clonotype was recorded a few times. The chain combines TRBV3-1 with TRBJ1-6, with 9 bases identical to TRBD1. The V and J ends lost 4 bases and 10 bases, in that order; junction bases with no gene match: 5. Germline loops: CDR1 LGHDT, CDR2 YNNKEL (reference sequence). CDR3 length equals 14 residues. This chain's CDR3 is CASSPTGGLSPLHF. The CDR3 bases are TGTGCCAGCAGCCCGACAGGGGGTCTGTCACCCCTCCACTTT.

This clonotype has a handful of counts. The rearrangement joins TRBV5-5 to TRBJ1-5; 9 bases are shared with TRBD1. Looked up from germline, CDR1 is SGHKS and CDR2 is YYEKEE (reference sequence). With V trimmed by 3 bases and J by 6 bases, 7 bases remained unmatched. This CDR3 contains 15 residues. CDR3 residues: CASSWGQGLGQPQHF. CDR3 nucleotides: TGTGCCAGCAGCTGGGGACAGGGATTGGGTCAGCCCCAGCATTTT.

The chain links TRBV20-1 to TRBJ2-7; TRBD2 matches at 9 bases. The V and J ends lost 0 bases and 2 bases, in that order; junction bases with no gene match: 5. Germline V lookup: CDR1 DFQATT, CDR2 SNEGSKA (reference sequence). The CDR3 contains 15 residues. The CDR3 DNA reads TGCAGTGCTAGAGATGTGCGGGAGGGCACCTACGAGCAGTACTTC. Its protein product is CSARDVREGTYEQYF.

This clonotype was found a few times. As DNA, the CDR3 is TGCAGTGCTAGAGGAGGGACTAGCCTCGAGCAGTACTTC. Translated, it gives CSARGGTSLEQYF. The V and J genes are TRBV20-1 and TRBJ2-7, with 9 bases identical to TRBD2. CDR3 length: 13 residues. Germline CDR1 is DFQATT and CDR2 is SNEGSKA (reference sequence). The V segment lost 1 base and the J segment 6 bases; nucleotides outside the gene matches: 4.

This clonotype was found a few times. The CDR3 protein is CATTTKRDYGYTF. The DNA for the CDR3 is TGTGCCACTACCACAAAAAGAGACTATGGCTACACCTTC. The genes are TRBV10-3 and TRBJ1-2, with D unresolved. Germline V gene sequence: CDR1 ENHRY, CDR2 SYGVKD. V gave up 10 bases and J gave up 3 bases, with 15 bases separating them. The CDR3 consists of 13 residues.

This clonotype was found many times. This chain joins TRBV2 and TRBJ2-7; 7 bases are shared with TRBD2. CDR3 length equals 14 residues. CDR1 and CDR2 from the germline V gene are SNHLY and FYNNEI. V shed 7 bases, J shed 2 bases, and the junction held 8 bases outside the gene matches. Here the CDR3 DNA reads TGTGCCAGCAAGGAGACTAGCAGTCCCTACGAGCAGTACTTC. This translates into CASKETSSPYEQYF.

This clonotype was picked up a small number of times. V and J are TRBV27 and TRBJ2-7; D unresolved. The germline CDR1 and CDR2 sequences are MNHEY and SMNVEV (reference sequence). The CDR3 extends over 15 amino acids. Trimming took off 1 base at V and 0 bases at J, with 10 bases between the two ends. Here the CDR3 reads CASSLLGRISYEQYF. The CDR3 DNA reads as TGTGCCAGCAGTTTATTAGGTAGAATCTCCTACGAGCAGTACTTC.

CDR3 residues: CASSQPGLATDTQYF. The CDR3 nucleotides read TGTGCCAGCAGTCAACCGGGACTAGCTACAGATACGCAGTATTTT. The V call is TRBV6-1, the J call TRBJ2-3; 9 bases align to TRBD2. The CDR3 has 15 amino acids. V shed 5 bases, J shed 3 bases, and the junction held 6 bases outside the gene matches. The germline V gene encodes CDR1 MNHNS and CDR2 SASEGT.

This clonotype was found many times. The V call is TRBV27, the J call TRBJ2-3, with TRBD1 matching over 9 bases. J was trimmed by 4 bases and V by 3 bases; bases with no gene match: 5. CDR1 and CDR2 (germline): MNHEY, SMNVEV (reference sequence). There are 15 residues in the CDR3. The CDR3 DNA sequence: TGTGCCAGCAGTTTCGGACAGGGGTTCTCAGATACGCAGTATTTT. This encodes CASSFGQGFSDTQYF.

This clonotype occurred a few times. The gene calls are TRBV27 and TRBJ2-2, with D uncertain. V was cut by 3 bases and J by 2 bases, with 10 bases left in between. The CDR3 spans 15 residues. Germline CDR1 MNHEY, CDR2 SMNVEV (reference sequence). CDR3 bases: TGTGCCAGCAGTTTCCTTTGGGATAACACCGGGGAGCTGTTTTTT. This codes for CASSFLWDNTGELFF.

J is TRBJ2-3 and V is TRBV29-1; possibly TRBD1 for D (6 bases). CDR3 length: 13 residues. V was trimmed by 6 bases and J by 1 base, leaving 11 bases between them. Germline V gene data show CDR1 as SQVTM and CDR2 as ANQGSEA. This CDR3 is CSVGALGTDTQYF. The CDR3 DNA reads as TGCAGCGTGGGGGCGCTCGGCACAGATACGCAGTATTTT.

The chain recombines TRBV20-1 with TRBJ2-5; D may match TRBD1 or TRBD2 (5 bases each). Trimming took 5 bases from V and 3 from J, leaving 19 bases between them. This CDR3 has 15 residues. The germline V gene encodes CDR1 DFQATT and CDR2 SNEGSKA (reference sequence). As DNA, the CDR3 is TGCAGTGCTCCCTGGGACGGAGCCAATGAAGAGACCCAGTACTTC. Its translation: CSAPWDGANEETQYF.

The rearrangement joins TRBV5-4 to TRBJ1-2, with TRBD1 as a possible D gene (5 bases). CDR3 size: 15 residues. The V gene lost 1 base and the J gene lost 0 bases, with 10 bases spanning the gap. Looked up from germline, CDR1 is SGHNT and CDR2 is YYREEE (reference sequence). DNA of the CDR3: TGTGCCAGCAGCTTGTGGGACGGACCTAACTATGGCTACACCTTC. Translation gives CASSLWDGPNYGYTF.

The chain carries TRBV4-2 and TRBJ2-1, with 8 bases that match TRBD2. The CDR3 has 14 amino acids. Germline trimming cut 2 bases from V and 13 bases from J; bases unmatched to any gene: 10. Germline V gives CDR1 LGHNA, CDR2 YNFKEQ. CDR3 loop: CASSQLAGGETQFF. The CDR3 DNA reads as TGTGCCAGCAGCCAACTAGCGGGCGGGGAGACCCAGTTCTTC.

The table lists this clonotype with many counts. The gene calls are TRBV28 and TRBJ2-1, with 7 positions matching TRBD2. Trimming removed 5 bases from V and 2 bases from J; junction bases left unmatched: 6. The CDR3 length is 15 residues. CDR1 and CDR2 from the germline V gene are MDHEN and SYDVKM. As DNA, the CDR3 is TGTGCCAGCAGTGAGAAGCGGGGACCCTACAATGAGCAGTTCTTC. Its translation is CASSEKRGPYNEQFF.

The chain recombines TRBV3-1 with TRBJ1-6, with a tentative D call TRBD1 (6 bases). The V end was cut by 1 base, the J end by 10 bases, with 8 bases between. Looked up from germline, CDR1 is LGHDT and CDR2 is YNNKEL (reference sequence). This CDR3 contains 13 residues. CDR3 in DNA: TGTGCCAGCAGCCAAGGGGGACACTCACCCCTCCACTTT. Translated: CASSQGGHSPLHF. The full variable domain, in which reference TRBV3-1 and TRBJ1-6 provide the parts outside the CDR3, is DTAVSQTPKYLVTQMGNDKSIKCEQNLGHDTMYWYKQDSKKFLKIMFSYNNKELIINETVPNRFSPKSPDKAHLNLHINSLELGDSAVYFCASSQGGHSPLHFGNGTRLTVT.

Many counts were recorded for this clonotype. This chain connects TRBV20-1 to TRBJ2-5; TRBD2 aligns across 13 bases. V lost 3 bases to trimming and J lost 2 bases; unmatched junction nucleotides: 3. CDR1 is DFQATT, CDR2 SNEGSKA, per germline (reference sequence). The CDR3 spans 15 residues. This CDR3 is CSASGTSGNQETQYF. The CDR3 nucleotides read TGCAGTGCTAGTGGGACTAGCGGGAATCAAGAGACCCAGTACTTC.

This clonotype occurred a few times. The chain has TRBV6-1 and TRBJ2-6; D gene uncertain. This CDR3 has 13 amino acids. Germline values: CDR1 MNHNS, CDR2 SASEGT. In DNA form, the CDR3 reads TGTGTCAGTACGTCTTCTGGGGCCAACGTCCTGACTTTC. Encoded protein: CVSTSSGANVLTF.

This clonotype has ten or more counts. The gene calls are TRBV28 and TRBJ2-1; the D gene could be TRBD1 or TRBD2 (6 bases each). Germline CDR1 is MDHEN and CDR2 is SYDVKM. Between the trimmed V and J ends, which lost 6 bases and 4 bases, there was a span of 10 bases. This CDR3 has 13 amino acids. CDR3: CASRGGGYNEQFF. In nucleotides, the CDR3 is TGTGCCAGCAGAGGAGGGGGATACAATGAGCAGTTCTTC.

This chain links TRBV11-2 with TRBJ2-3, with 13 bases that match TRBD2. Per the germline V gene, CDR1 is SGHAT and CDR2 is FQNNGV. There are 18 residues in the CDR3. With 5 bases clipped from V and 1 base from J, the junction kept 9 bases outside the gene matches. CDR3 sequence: CASSPGLAGPLGTDTQYF. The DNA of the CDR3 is TGTGCCAGCAGCCCGGGACTAGCGGGACCCCTTGGCACAGATACGCAGTATTTT.